The clone carrying this TCR beta chain was observed a handful of times. The antigen is undetermined. The data were taken from a study of response to subunit inactivated influenza vaccine. Study-level findings and limits: Authors suggested each seasonal flu vaccination may recruit only limited numbers of new T cells.

TCRdb recomputed calls from the RT-PCR reads with MiXCR, one row per CDR3 protein. The sample lists hundreds of thousands of distinct CDR3 sequences; 12% to 15% were seen once. Trimming removed 7 bases at V and 9 bases at J, with 22 bases between. In germline, CDR1 is MDHEN, CDR2 SYDVKM. The CDR3 sequence is 15 residues long. The chain links TRBV28 to TRBJ2-1; D may be TRBD2 (7 bases). Material: PBMCs from blood, obtained around 14 days before vaccination. This sequence was found in a man aged 45-65 years who received an inactivated influenza vaccine. Here the CDR3 DNA reads TGTGCCAGCACCTTAACGGGGGGCGCGGGCGGTGAGCAGTTCTTC. Its translation: CASTLTGGAGGEQFF. The variable domain in full, completed from reference TRBV28 and TRBJ2-1, reads DVKVTQSSRYLVKRTGEKVFLECVQDMDHENMFWYRQDPGLGLRLIYFSYDVKMKEKGDIPEGYSVSREKKERFSLILESASTNQTSMYLCASTLTGGAGGEQFFGPGTRLTVL.